This T cell receptor (beta chain) appears in the sequencing data of a study of T cells in Graves' hyperthyroidism and ophthalmopathy. It was RNA transcripts that yielded the amplified TCR beta CDR3 regions. First-round RT-PCR with HTBI primers amplified the TCR CDR3 region. Each CDR3 protein gets one entry after TCRdb re-called the multiplex PCR reads with MiXCR. The profile covers fewer than 700,000 distinct CDR3 sequences, with about a sixth appearing a single time and 3.5% to 4% taken by the ten largest. CDR1 and CDR2 (germline): SGHTA, FQGNSA. The CDR3 has 16 residues. With 1 base clipped from V and 1 base from J, the junction kept 7 bases outside the gene matches.

Sequencing input: blood. The TCR originated in a woman in her 30s with Graves' hyperthyroidism. The chain couples TRBV7-2 to TRBJ2-7; 7 nucleotides agree with TRBD2. The DNA for the CDR3 is TGTGCCAGCAGCTTAGGCCTCAGAGCGGGATCCTACGAGCAGTACTTC. Protein: CASSLGLRAGSYEQYF.